The following is a TCR beta chain sequence with its context. There are 13 residues in the CDR3. CDR1 and CDR2 (germline): LGHDT, YNNKEL (reference sequence). V was pared by 6 bases and J by 9 bases, with 15 bases between. Using immunoSEQ multiplex PCR, the repertoire was profiled, and TCRdb retains in-frame clones only, with some absent. Here the sample spans roughly 400,000 clones, nearly 90% being singletons. This sample was included in a study of blood T cell repertoires in COVID-19. The clonotype comes from a young woman who had been exposed to COVID-19. The chain employs TRBV3-1 (or the pseudogene TRBV3-2) and TRBJ2-1; the D is unclear. The sequenced sample was PBMCs or T cells enriched from blood (not recorded which). Here the CDR3 DNA reads TGTGCCAGCAGTTTCCCACTAATAGGTGAGCAGTTCTTC. It yields the protein CASSFPLIGEQFF.